The 28 T cell receptor beta chains below all came from one sample that was sequenced in a study of T cells in Graves' hyperthyroidism and ophthalmopathy. Researchers amplified the TCR beta CDR3 regions from RNA transcripts. First-round RT-PCR with HTBI primers amplified the TCR CDR3 region. From the multiplex PCR reads, TCRdb called clonotypes with MiXCR, one entry per CDR3 protein. The repertoire holds 250,000 or so distinct CDR3 sequences, with around 15% as singletons. Sequencing input: blood. The receptors here all came from a woman between 50 and 59 years old with Graves' hyperthyroidism that later progressed to Graves' ophthalmopathy.

This clonotype was counted at least ten times. V gene TRBV27 combines with J gene TRBJ2-7, with 8 bases lining up with TRBD1. From germline, CDR1 is MNHEY and CDR2 SMNVEV (reference sequence). There are 14 residues in the CDR3. J lost 2 bases, V lost 8 bases, and 8 bases had no gene match. The CDR3: CASSLDRGTYEQYF. The CDR3 nucleotides read TGTGCCAGCTCACTCGACAGGGGAACCTACGAGCAGTACTTC.

On this clonotype itself: A much larger clonotype is one base distant, so this may be a read error. This chain connects TRBV10-3 to TRBJ2-2; D gene ambiguous. The CDR3 extends over 14 amino acids. Trimming pared 11 bases from V and 3 bases from J, leaving 16 bases between. CDR1 and CDR2 (germline): ENHRY, SYGVKD. The DNA of the CDR3 is TGTGCCGTCTCGGGCTTTAGGGACACCGGGGAGCTGTTTTTT. Amino acid sequence: CAVSGFRDTGELFF.

In this sample, this clonotype turned up many times. The chain joins TRBV20-1 to TRBJ2-3; unclear D gene. The CDR3 loop spans 15 amino acids. Trimming removed 0 bases at V and 2 bases at J, with 12 bases between. Per germline, CDR1 DFQATT and CDR2 SNEGSKA (reference sequence). CDR3 DNA: TGCAGTGCTAGAGATAGTCTAACCTCCACAGATACGCAGTATTTT. It codes for CSARDSLTSTDTQYF.

This clonotype was counted a few times. This sequence joins TRBV5-1 and TRBJ2-5; no firm D call. V gave up 0 bases and J gave up 1 base, with 7 bases separating them. From germline, CDR1 is SGHRS and CDR2 YFSETQ. There are 14 residues in the CDR3. CDR3 nucleotides: TGCGCCAGCAGCTTGGATGCCGCCCAAGAGACCCAGTACTTC. Translated: CASSLDAAQETQYF.

The table lists this clonotype with a few counts. The gene calls are TRBV25-1 and TRBJ2-5, with a weak D call TRBD2 (5 bases). V was cut by 8 bases and J by 4 bases, with 14 bases left in between. This CDR3 is built from 13 residues. Germline CDR1 is MGHDK and CDR2 is SYGVNS. The CDR3 bases are TGTGCCAGCCGTCGGGCGGGTGGAGAGACCCAGTACTTC. Encoded protein: CASRRAGGETQYF.

CDR3 residues: CAISGRTQETQYF. In DNA form, the CDR3 reads TGTGCCATCAGCGGACGAACCCAAGAGACCCAGTACTTC. J is TRBJ2-5 and V is TRBV10-3; unclear D gene. The ends were cut back, 6 bases at V and 1 base at J, with 9 bases in the middle. This CDR3 comprises 13 residues. In germline, CDR1 is ENHRY, CDR2 SYGVKD.

Of note for this clonotype: This may be a read error: a much more frequent sequence differs by one nucleotide. This rearrangement joins TRBV7-9 to TRBJ2-1, with 9 nucleotides matching TRBD2. Germline lookup yields CDR1 SEHNR and CDR2 FQNEAQ (reference sequence). This CDR3 has 14 residues. Trimming removed 5 bases from V and 6 bases from J; junction bases left unmatched: 5. CDR3 coding DNA: TGTGCCAGCAGCGAGACTAGCGGATTCAATGAGCAGTTCTTC. Its translation is CASSETSGFNEQFF.

The table lists this clonotype with a few counts. The rearrangement joins TRBV20-1 to TRBJ1-5; TRBD1 might be the D (6 bases). V lost 1 base to trimming and J lost 6 bases, with 10 bases between them. CDR1 is DFQATT and CDR2 is SNEGSKA in the germline V gene (reference sequence). The length of the CDR3 is 13 residues. DNA for the CDR3: TGCAGTGCTAGAGGGACAGCGAGTCAGCCCCAGCATTTT. Translated, it gives CSARGTASQPQHF.

A few counts support this clonotype. The J gene is TRBJ1-6, the V gene TRBV7-6; TRBD1 is a possible D gene (5 bases). Trimming took 5 bases from V and 5 from J, leaving 28 bases between them. Germline V gene sequence: CDR1 SGHVS, CDR2 FNYEAQ. The CDR3 contains 20 residues. The CDR3 DNA is TGTGCCAGCAGCCCCCCCCCCTCCGGGACGCGGCGAATGAATAATTCACCCCTCCACTTT. Translated, it gives CASSPPPSGTRRMNNSPLHF. Combining the CDR3 with reference TRBV7-6 and TRBJ1-6 gives the whole variable domain GAGVSQSPRYKVTKRGQDVALRCDPISGHVSLYWYRQALGQGPEFLTYFNYEAQQDKSGLPNDRFSAERPEGSISTLTIQRTEQRDSAMYRCASSPPPSGTRRMNNSPLHFGNGTRLTVT.

A note on this clonotype: A much larger clone differs by one base, so this may be a read error. The chain links TRBV10-3 to TRBJ1-5; D gene ambiguous. CDR1 ENHRY and CDR2 SYGVKD come from the germline V gene. The CDR3 runs to 13 residues. The CDR3 loop is CATSENTYQPQHF. DNA of the CDR3: TGTGCCACCAGTGAGAACACTTATCAGCCCCAGCATTTT.

This clonotype was recorded many times. V and J are TRBV19 and TRBJ2-2; 11 bases align to TRBD2. Germline values: CDR1 LNHDA, CDR2 SQIVND (reference sequence). V lost 5 bases, J lost 4 bases, and 6 bases stayed unmatched. The CDR3 is made up of 16 amino acids. CDR3 protein: CASSEGLAEPTGELFF. CDR3 DNA: TGTGCCAGTAGTGAGGGACTAGCGGAGCCCACCGGGGAGCTGTTTTTT.

The J gene is TRBJ2-1, the V gene TRBV9, with D maybe TRBD2 (6 bases). The CDR3 runs 15 residues. Germline CDR1 and CDR2: SGDLS and YYNGEE. Between the trimmed V and J ends, which lost 3 bases and 7 bases, there was a span of 17 bases. The DNA of the CDR3 is TGTGCCAGCAGCGGCTGGGGAGCGGGCGCAAATGAGCAGTTCTTC. The encoded protein is CASSGWGAGANEQFF.

This clonotype was counted ten times or more. The CDR3 loop reads CASSFRGAYGTEAFF. In DNA, the CDR3 is TGTGCCAGCAGTTTTAGGGGGGCTTATGGCACTGAAGCTTTCTTT. The V call is TRBV28, the J call TRBJ1-1, with D possibly matching TRBD1 (6 bases). The CDR3 covers 15 residues. Germline V gene lookup returns CDR1 MDHEN and CDR2 SYDVKM. Deletions cut 3 bases from V and 4 bases from J, with 15 bases between.

Many counts were recorded for this clonotype. The chain carries TRBV20-1 and TRBJ2-5; the match to TRBD1 covers 8 bases. Unmatched junction bases numbered 8, after V lost 6 bases and J lost 5 bases. This CDR3 has 13 amino acids. Germline loops: CDR1 DFQATT, CDR2 SNEGSKA (reference sequence). The CDR3 protein is CSAFKGQAETQYF. As DNA, the CDR3 is TGCAGTGCATTTAAGGGACAGGCGGAGACCCAGTACTTC.

This clonotype was counted only a few times. The chain is built from TRBV9 and TRBJ2-1; TRBD1 is a possible D gene (6 bases). CDR1 SGDLS and CDR2 YYNGEE come from the germline V gene. V was pared by 3 bases and J by 4 bases, with 17 bases between. The CDR3 consists of 16 residues. The CDR3 sequence: CASSAEGRGIYNEQFF. DNA for the CDR3: TGTGCCAGCAGCGCAGAGGGCAGGGGTATATACAATGAGCAGTTCTTC. The full variable domain, in which reference TRBV9 and TRBJ2-1 provide the parts outside the CDR3, is DSGVTQTPKHLITATGQRVTLRCSPRSGDLSVYWYQQSLDQGLQFLIQYYNGEERAKGNILERFSAQQFPDLHSELNLSSLELGDSALYFCASSAEGRGIYNEQFFGPGTRLTVL.

This chain connects TRBV20-1 to TRBJ2-6; a possible D gene is TRBD1 (5 bases). Germline lookup yields CDR1 DFQATT and CDR2 SNEGSKA (reference sequence). The CDR3 sequence is 16 residues long. V was shortened by 1 base and J by 1 base, with 11 bases between the two germline ends. CDR3 sequence reads: CSARVSGQSGANVLTF. In DNA, the CDR3 is TGCAGTGCTAGAGTCTCAGGGCAATCTGGGGCCAACGTCCTGACTTTC.

The chain employs TRBV9 and TRBJ2-1, with 8 bases fitting TRBD2. The CDR3 length is 15 residues. V shed 0 bases, J shed 8 bases, and the junction held 7 bases outside the gene matches. Looked up from germline, CDR1 is SGDLS and CDR2 is YYNGEE. CDR3 loop: CASSVEGAGAHEQFF. Here the CDR3 DNA reads TGTGCCAGCAGCGTAGAGGGAGCGGGAGCTCATGAGCAGTTCTTC.

The chain is built from TRBV7-3 and TRBJ2-2; 9 bases align to TRBD2. The J segment lost 4 bases and the V segment lost 2 bases, leaving 5 bases of the junction unmatched. The CDR3 has 16 amino acids. Germline CDR1 is SGHTA and CDR2 is FQGTGA. The DNA for the CDR3 is TGTGCCAGCAGCTTATTTGCGGGAGGGATCACCGGGGAGCTGTTTTTT. This encodes CASSLFAGGITGELFF.

This clonotype was seen at least ten times. The chain uses TRBV11-2 and TRBJ1-2, with no clear D. The germline V gene encodes CDR1 SGHAT and CDR2 FQNNGV. The CDR3 length is 13 residues. Deletions cut 0 bases from V and 7 bases from J, with 9 bases between. CDR3 in amino acids: CASSLESGSGYTF. In nucleotides, the CDR3 is TGTGCCAGCAGCTTAGAAAGTGGGTCTGGCTACACCTTC.

A few counts support this clonotype. The chain links TRBV19 to TRBJ2-7, with TRBD2 identical over 9 bases. The CDR3 spans 15 residues. Trimming removed 3 bases from V and 6 bases from J; junction bases left unmatched: 9. Germline V gene sequence: CDR1 LNHDA, CDR2 SQIVND (reference sequence). CDR3 DNA sequence: TGTGCCAGTAGTATCTTTGCGGGAGGGCTAGCCGAGCAGTACTTC. Encoded protein: CASSIFAGGLAEQYF.

This clonotype was counted only a few times. The V and J genes are TRBV7-9 and TRBJ1-1; 10 bases line up with TRBD1. V shed 5 bases and J 7 bases; nucleotides not matched to a gene: 7. CDR3 length: 14 amino acids. Germline CDR1 SEHNR, CDR2 FQNEAQ (reference sequence). CDR3 sequence reads: CASSLGQGRSEAFF. CDR3 bases: TGTGCCAGCAGCCTGGGACAGGGGAGGAGTGAAGCTTTCTTT. Using reference TRBV7-9 and TRBJ1-1 for the parts outside the CDR3, the full variable domain is DTGVSQNPRHKITKRGQNVTFRCDPISEHNRLYWYRQTLGQGPEFLTYFQNEAQLEKSRLLSDRFSAERPKGSFSTLEIQRTEQGDSAMYLCASSLGQGRSEAFFGQGTRLTVV.

This clonotype was seen many times. This chain joins TRBV6-2 or TRBV6-3 and TRBJ2-1, with D possibly matching TRBD2 (5 bases). The CDR3 consists of 15 residues. The germline gives CDR1 MNHEY, CDR2 SVGEGT. V was shortened by 2 bases and J by 5 bases, with 13 bases between the two germline ends. The CDR3 sequence is CASSYSGGNNNEQFF. CDR3 sequence (DNA): TGTGCCAGCAGTTACAGCGGAGGTAACAACAATGAGCAGTTCTTC.

V usage is TRBV19 and J usage is TRBJ1-2; 12 bases agree with TRBD1. CDR1 and CDR2 (germline): LNHDA, SQIVND (reference sequence). The junction had 5 bases not matched to a gene; V was cut back by 2 bases and J by 7 bases. There are 15 residues in the CDR3. The CDR3 region is CASSIWGQGAAGYTF. The CDR3 nucleotides are TGTGCCAGTAGTATATGGGGACAGGGGGCCGCTGGCTACACCTTC.

This clonotype appeared many times. This chain links TRBV4-1 with TRBJ2-7, with 7 bases lining up with TRBD2. V was pared by 0 bases and J by 7 bases, with 12 bases of the junction left unmatched. Germline lookup yields CDR1 MGHRA and CDR2 YSYEKL. The CDR3 has 16 amino acids. In DNA, the CDR3 is TGCGCCAGCAGCCAAGATGGGACTATCGCGTGGGGGGAGCAGTACTTC. It codes for CASSQDGTIAWGEQYF.

Of note for this clonotype: This may stem from a read error, because a much larger clone lies one nucleotide away. The chain employs TRBV16 and TRBJ1-1, with 7 bases fitting TRBD1. The CDR3 has 15 residues. Germline CDR1 KGHSY, CDR2 FQNENV. The DNA of the CDR3 is TGTGTCAGCAGCCAATTTGGGACAGCTAACACTGAAGCTTTCTTT. Amino acids: CVSSQFGTANTEAFF. Full variable domain (outside the CDR3, taken from reference TRBV16 and TRBJ1-1): GEEVAQTPKHLVRGEGQKAKLYCAPIKGHSYVFWYQQVLKNEFKFLISFQNENVFDETGMPKERFSAKCLPNSPCSLEIQATKLEDSAVYFCVSSQFGTANTEAFFGQGTRLTVV.

This clonotype was seen many times. The chain is built from TRBV29-1 and TRBJ2-2; D is possibly TRBD1 (6 bases). The CDR3 runs to 15 residues. Germline V gives CDR1 SQVTM, CDR2 ANQGSEA. The V end was cut by 3 bases, the J end by 3 bases, with 14 bases between. In nucleotides, the CDR3 is TGCAGCGTTGATGAGGGGGACGGACACACCGGGGAGCTGTTTTTT. Translation gives CSVDEGDGHTGELFF.

Ten or more counts support this clonotype. This sequence joins TRBV27 and TRBJ2-6; 7 positions match TRBD1. Germline assignment: CDR1 MNHEY and CDR2 SMNVEV (reference sequence). V was clipped by 2 bases and J by 1 base; unmatched bases: 8. The CDR3 extends over 18 amino acids. This CDR3 is CASSLDGTVGSGANVLTF. The CDR3 coding sequence is TGTGCCAGCAGTTTAGACGGGACAGTGGGATCTGGGGCCAACGTCCTGACTTTC. Looking up the rest from reference TRBV27 and TRBJ2-6 gives the full variable domain: EAQVTQNPRYLITVTGKKLTVTCSQNMNHEYMSWYRQDPGLGLRQIYYSMNVEVTDKGDVPEGYKVSRKEKRNFPLILESPSPNQTSLYFCASSLDGTVGSGANVLTFGAGSRLTVL.

This clonotype appeared many times. The chain employs TRBV29-1 and TRBJ1-1; D unresolved. Germline assignment: CDR1 SQVTM and CDR2 ANQGSEA. Trimming removed 7 bases at V and 1 base at J, with 16 bases between. The CDR3 consists of 14 residues. Written as DNA, the CDR3 is TGCAGCGCCAGAAGGTCTCGGTCGAACACTGAAGCTTTCTTT. Its translation is CSARRSRSNTEAFF.